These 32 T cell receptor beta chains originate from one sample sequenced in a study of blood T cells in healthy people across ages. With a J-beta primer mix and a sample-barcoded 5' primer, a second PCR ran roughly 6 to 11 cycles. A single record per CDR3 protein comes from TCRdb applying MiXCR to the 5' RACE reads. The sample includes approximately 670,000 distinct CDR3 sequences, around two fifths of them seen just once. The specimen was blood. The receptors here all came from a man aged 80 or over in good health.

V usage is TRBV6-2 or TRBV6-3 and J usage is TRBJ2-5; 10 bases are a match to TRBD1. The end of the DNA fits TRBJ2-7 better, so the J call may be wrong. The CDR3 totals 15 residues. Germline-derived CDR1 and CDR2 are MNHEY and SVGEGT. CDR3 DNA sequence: TGTGCCAGCAGTTATCCCGGGACAGGGGCCTACGAGCAGTACTTC. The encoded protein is CASSYPGTGAYEQYF.

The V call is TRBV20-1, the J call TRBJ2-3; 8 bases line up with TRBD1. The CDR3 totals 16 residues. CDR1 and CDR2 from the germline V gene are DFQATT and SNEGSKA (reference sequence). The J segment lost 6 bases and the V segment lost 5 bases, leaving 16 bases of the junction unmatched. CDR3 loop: CSAYKPYDRGSDTQYF. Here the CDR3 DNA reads TGCAGTGCTTACAAACCTTATGACAGGGGATCCGATACGCAGTATTTT.

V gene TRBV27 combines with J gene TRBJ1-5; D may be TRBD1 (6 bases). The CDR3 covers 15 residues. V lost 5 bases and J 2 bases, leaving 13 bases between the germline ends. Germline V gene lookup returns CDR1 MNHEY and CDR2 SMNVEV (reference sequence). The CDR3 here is CASSRVQGGNQPQHF. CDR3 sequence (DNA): TGTGCCAGCAGTCGCGTACAGGGAGGCAATCAGCCCCAGCATTTT.

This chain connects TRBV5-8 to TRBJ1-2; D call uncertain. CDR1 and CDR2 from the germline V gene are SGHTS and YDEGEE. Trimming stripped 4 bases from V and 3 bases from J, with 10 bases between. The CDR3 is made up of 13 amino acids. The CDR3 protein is CASSLRDHYGYTF. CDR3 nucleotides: TGTGCCAGCAGCCTTAGAGACCACTATGGCTACACCTTC.

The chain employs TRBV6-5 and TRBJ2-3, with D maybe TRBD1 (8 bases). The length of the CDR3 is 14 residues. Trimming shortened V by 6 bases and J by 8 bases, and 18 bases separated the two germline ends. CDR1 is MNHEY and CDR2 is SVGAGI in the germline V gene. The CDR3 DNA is TGTGCCAGCAGCCGGACAGGGCCGGGGGGTACGCAGTATTTT. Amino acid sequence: CASSRTGPGGTQYF.

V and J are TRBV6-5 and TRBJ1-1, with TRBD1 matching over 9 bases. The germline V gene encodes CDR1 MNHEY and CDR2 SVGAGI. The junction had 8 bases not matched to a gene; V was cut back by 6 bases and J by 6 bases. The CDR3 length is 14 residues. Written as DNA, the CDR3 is TGTGCCAGCAGAACGGACAGGGGTGGCCCTGAAGCTTTCTTT. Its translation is CASRTDRGGPEAFF.

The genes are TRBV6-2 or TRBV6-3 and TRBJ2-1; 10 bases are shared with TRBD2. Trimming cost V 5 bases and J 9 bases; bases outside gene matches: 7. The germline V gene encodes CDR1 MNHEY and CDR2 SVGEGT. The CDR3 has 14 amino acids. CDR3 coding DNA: TGTGCCAGCAGTGCGGGACTAGCGAAGGTTGAGCAGTTCTTC. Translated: CASSAGLAKVEQFF.

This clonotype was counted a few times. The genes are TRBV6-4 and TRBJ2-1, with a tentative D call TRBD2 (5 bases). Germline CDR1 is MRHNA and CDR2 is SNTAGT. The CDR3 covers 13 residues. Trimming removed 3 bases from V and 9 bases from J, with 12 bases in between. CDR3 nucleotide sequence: TGTGCCAGCAGTGAGGCCCGGGCGGGTGAGCAGTTCTTC. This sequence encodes CASSEARAGEQFF.

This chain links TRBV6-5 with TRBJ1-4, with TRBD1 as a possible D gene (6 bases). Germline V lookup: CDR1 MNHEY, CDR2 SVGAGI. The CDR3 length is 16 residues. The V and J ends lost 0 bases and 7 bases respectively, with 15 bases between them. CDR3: CASSYSTGGDAEKLFF. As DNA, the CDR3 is TGTGCCAGCAGTTACTCGACGGGGGGCGACGCTGAAAAACTGTTTTTT.

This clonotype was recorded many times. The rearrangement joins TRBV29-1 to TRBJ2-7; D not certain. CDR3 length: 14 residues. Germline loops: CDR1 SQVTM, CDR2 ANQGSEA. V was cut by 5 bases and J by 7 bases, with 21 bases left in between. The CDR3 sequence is CSVTTRGNTGEQYF. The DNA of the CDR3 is TGCAGCGTTACAACCAGAGGAAATACCGGGGAGCAGTACTTC.

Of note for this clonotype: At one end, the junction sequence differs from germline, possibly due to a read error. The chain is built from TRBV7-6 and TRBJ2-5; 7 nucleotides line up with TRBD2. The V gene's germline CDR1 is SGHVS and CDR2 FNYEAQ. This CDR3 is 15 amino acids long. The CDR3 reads CAGSLEGGRQETQYF. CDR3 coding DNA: TGTGCCGGCAGCTTAGAAGGCGGGAGACAAGAGACCCAGTACTTC.

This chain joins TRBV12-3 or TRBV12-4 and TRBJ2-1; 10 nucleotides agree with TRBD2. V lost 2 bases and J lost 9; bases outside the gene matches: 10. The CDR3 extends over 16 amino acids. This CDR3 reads CASSLNGLAAFGEQFF. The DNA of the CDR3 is TGTGCCAGCAGTTTAAATGGACTAGCGGCCTTTGGTGAGCAGTTCTTC.

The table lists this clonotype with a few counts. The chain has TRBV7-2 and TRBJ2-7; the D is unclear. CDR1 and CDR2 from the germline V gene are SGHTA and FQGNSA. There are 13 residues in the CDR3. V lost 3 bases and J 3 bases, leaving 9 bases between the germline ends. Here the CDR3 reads CASSLVNSYEQYF. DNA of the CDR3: TGTGCCAGCAGCTTGGTCAACAGCTACGAGCAGTACTTC.

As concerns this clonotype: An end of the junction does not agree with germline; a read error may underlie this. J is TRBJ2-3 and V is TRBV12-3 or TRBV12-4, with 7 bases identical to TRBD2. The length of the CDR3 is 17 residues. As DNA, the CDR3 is TGTGCCAGCAGTTTGTCGCTAGCCGGGGGGAGAGCAGATGCGCAGTATTTT. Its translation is CASSLSLAGGRADAQYF.

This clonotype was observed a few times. The CDR3 DNA sequence: TGTGCCAGCAGCGTACAAGGGTATCTTGGCTACACCTTC. Its translation: CASSVQGYLGYTF. The V and J genes are TRBV7-2 and TRBJ1-2, with unresolved D. CDR3 length equals 13 residues. Trimming left V 5 bases short and J 7 bases short, with 14 bases between. Germline lookup yields CDR1 SGHTA and CDR2 FQGNSA.

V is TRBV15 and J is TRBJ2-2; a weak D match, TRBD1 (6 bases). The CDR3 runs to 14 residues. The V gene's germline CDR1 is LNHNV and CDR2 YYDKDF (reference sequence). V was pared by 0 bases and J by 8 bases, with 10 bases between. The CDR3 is CATSRDLQGGELFF. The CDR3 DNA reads TGTGCCACCAGCAGAGATCTACAGGGAGGGGAGCTGTTTTTT.

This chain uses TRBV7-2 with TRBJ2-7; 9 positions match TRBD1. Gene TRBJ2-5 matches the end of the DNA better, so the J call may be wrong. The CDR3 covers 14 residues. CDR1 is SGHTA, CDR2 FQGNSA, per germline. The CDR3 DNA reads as TGTGCCAGCAGCGCCGACGGACAGGGGGAGACCCAGTACTTC. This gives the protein CASSADGQGETQYF.

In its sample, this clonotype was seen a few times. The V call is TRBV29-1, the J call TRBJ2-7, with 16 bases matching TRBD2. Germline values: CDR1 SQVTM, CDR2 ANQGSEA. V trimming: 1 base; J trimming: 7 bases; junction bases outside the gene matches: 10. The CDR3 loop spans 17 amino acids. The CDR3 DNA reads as TGCAGCGTTGAAGCCGGGACTAGCGGGAGGGCCGTCAATGAGCAGTACTTC. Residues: CSVEAGTSGRAVNEQYF.

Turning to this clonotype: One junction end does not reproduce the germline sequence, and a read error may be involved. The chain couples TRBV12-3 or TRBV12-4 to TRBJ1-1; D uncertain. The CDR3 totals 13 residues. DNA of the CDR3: TGTGCCAGCAGTGTAGCCTCTTCCACTGAAGCTTTCTTT. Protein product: CASSVASSTEAFF.

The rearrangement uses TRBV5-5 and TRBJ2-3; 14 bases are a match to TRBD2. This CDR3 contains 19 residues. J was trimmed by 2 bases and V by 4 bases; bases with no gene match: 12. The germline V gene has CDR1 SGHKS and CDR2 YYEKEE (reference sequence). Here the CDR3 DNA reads TGTGCCAGCAGCCGAAGTCCCGGGACTAGCGGGAGACCCACAGATACGCAGTATTTT. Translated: CASSRSPGTSGRPTDTQYF.

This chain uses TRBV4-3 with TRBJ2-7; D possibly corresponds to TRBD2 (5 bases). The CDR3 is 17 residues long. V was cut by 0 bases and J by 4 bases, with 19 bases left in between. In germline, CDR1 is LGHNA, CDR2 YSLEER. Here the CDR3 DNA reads TGCGCCAGCAGCCAAGAACGTAGCGCCAACCCCTTATACGAGCAGTACTTC. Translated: CASSQERSANPLYEQYF.

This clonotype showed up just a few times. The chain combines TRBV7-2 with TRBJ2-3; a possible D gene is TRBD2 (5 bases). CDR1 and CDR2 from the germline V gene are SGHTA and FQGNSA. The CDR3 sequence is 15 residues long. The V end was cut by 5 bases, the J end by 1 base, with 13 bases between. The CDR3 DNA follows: TGTGCCAGCAGCAAGGCACTTAGCGGCACAGATACGCAGTATTTT. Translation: CASSKALSGTDTQYF.

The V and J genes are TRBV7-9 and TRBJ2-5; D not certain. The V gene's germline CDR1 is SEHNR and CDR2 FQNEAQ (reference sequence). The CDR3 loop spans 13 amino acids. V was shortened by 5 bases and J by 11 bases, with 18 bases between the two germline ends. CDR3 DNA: TGTGCCAGCAGCGAAAGCTTAGGGAATGAGCAGTACTTC. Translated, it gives CASSESLGNEQYF.

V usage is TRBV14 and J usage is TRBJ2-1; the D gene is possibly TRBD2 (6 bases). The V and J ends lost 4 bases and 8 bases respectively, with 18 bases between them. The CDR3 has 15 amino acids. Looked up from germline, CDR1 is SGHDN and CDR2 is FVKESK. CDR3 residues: CASSPGTPNFYEQFF. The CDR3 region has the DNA TGTGCCAGCAGCCCCGGGACTCCTAATTTCTATGAGCAGTTCTTC.

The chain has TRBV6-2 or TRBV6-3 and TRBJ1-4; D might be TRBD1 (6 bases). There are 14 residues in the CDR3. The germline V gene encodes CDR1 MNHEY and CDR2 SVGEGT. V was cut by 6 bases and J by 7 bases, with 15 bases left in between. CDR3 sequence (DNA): TGTGCCAGCAGATCGTCAGGGGATGGTGAAAAACTGTTTTTT. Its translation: CASRSSGDGEKLFF.

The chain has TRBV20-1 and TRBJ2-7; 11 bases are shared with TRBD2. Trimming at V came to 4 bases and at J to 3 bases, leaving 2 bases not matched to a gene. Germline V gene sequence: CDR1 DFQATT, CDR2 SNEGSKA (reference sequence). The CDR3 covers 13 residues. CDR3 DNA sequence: TGCAGTGCTACAACTAGCGGGAGCTACGAGCAGTACTTC. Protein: CSATTSGSYEQYF.

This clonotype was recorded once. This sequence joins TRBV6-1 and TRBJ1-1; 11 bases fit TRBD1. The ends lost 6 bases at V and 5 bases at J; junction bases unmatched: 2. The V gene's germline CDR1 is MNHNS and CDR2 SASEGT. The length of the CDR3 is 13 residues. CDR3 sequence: CASRDRGRTEAFF. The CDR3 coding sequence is TGTGCCAGCAGGGACAGGGGGCGAACTGAAGCTTTCTTT.

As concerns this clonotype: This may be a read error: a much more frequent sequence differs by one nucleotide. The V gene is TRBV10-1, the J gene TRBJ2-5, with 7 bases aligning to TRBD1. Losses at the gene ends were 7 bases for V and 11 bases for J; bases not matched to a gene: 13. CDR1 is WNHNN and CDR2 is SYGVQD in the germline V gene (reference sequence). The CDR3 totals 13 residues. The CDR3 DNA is TGCGCCAGCATTCCGGACAGGAGCCGAGAGCAGTACTTC. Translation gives CASIPDRSREQYF.

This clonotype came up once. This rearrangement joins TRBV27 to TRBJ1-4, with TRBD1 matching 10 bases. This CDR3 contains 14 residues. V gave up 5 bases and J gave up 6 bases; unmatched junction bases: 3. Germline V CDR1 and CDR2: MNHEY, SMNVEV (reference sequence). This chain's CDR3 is CASSADRGHEKLFF. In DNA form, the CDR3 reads TGTGCCAGCAGTGCAGACAGGGGGCATGAAAAACTGTTTTTT.

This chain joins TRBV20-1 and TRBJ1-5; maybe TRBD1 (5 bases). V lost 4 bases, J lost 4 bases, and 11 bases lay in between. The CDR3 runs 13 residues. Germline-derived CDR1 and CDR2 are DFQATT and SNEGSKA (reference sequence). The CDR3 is CSAIQGVNQPQHF. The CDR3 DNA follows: TGCAGTGCTATTCAAGGGGTGAATCAGCCCCAGCATTTT.

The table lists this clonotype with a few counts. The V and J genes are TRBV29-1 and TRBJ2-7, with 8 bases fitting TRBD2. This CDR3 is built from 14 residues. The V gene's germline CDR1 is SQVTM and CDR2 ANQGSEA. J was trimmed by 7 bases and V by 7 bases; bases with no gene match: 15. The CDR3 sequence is CSALSGGRSNEQYF. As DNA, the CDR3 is TGCAGCGCCTTGTCGGGCGGGAGGTCCAATGAGCAGTACTTC.

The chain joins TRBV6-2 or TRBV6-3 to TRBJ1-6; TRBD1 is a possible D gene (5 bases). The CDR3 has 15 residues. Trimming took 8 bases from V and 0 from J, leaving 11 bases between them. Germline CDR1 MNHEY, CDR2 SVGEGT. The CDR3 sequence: CASCTDSSYNSPLHF. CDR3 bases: TGTGCCAGCTGTACCGACAGCTCCTATAATTCACCCCTCCACTTT.